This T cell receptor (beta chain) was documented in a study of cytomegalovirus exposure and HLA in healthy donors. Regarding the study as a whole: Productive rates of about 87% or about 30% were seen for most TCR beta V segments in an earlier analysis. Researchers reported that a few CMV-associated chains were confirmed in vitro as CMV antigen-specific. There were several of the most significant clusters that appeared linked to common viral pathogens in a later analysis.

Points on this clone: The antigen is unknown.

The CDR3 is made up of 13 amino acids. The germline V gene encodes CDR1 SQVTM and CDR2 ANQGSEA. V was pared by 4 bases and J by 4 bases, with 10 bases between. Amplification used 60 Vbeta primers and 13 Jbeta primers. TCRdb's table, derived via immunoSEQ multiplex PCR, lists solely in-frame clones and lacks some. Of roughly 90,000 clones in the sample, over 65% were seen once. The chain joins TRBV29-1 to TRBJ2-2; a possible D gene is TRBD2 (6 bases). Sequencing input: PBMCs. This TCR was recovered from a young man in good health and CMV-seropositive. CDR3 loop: CSVAWGVTGELFF. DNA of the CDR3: TGCAGCGTTGCTTGGGGGGTCACCGGGGAGCTGTTTTTT.